The clone carrying this T cell receptor beta chain was seen only a few times. Its antigen is unknown. This sample stems from a study of molecular identifiers for immune sequencing clone quantification. Study-level points and caveats: Effector cells had over 97% of their molecules in clones above 20 RNA copies, while naive cells had under 1%.

V dropped 0 bases and J dropped 0 bases, with 3 bases sitting between them. The length of the CDR3 is 13 residues. Per the germline V gene, CDR1 is SGHDT and CDR2 is YYEEEE. Previously described methods and listed TCR primers were employed for the bulk TCR libraries. MiXCR, run by TCRdb on the PCR reads, gives a single entry per CDR3 protein. Of 97,000 or so distinct CDR3 sequences listed, 20% to 25% are singletons. The specimen sequenced was naive CD8+ T cells from blood, with Jurkat cell RNA spiked in. Subset indicated: FACS-sorted CD8+CD4-CCR7+CD45RA+ naive T cells. This TCR came from a human donor in good health. Some libraries in this study had Jurkat cell RNA spiked in. The rearrangement joins TRBV5-6 to TRBJ1-1; D gene unclear. CDR3 nucleotide sequence: TGTGCCAGCAGCTTGGACGTGAACACTGAAGCTTTCTTT. Amino acids: CASSLDVNTEAFF.